These 21 T cell receptor beta chains share one sample of origin, sequenced in a study of T cell responses to AZD1222 COVID-19 vaccine. Profiling relied on immunoSEQ multiplex PCR, and the TCRdb table lists in-frame clones only, not all of them. The table lists under 90,000 clones, about 83% of them singletons. The sequences come from peripheral blood, collected 28 days after the second AZD1222 dose. All receptors come from an adult who received the AZD1222 COVID-19 vaccine.

This clone appeared once. In DNA form, the CDR3 reads TGTGCCAGCAGCGTCGACCTCTACGTCTTAGGACCCCACACCGGGGAGCTGTTTTTT. It is translated as CASSVDLYVLGPHTGELFF. The rearrangement joins TRBV9 to TRBJ2-2; D is unresolved. The CDR3 is made up of 19 amino acids. Trimming took 2 bases from V and 3 from J, leaving 23 bases between them. Germline V lookup: CDR1 SGDLS, CDR2 YYNGEE.

CDR3 in DNA: TGTGCTAGTGGTCCGGGGACAGGGGCATACGAGCAGTACTTC. Its translation is CASGPGTGAYEQYF. The rearrangement uses TRBV12-5 and TRBJ2-7; 10 positions match TRBD1. The CDR3 sequence is 14 residues long. The germline CDR1 and CDR2 sequences are LGHNT and FRNRAP. Trimming cost V 5 bases and J 4 bases; bases outside gene matches: 5.

The chain is built from TRBV5-1 and TRBJ2-1, with D perhaps matching TRBD2 (5 bases). V was cut by 2 bases and J by 4 bases, with 13 bases left in between. From germline, CDR1 is SGHRS and CDR2 YFSETQ. The CDR3 totals 15 residues. CDR3 bases: TGCGCCAGCAGCTTAGGTAGGACTCCGTACAATGAGCAGTTCTTC. Its translation: CASSLGRTPYNEQFF.

This clone was found once. This chain links TRBV2 with TRBJ1-3; D uncertain. Trimming cost V 2 bases and J 1 base, with 0 bases left between them. This CDR3 region has 12 residues. Germline V gives CDR1 SNHLY, CDR2 FYNNEI. This CDR3 reads CASSESGNTIYF. The CDR3 coding sequence is TGTGCCAGCAGTGAATCTGGAAACACCATATATTTT.

This chain uses TRBV6-5 with TRBJ1-4, with TRBD1 as a possible D gene (6 bases). Deletions cut 5 bases from V and 8 bases from J, with 18 bases between. CDR3 length: 15 residues. Germline values: CDR1 MNHEY, CDR2 SVGAGI. The CDR3 DNA reads TGTGCCAGCAGTAGGACAGTTAGGACCTACGAAAAACTGTTTTTT. Amino acid sequence: CASSRTVRTYEKLFF.

The rearrangement uses TRBV5-1 and TRBJ1-6, with a tentative D call TRBD1 (5 bases). This CDR3 has 13 residues. With 5 bases removed from V and 9 bases from J, the gap between germline ends came to 12 bases. The V gene's germline CDR1 is SGHRS and CDR2 YFSETQ. CDR3 sequence: CASSQPGGSPLHF. DNA for the CDR3: TGCGCCAGCAGTCAACCTGGGGGTTCACCCCTCCACTTT.

The J gene is TRBJ2-1, the V gene TRBV19, with D unresolved. Trimming cost V 5 bases and J 4 bases, with 24 bases left between them. The germline V gene encodes CDR1 LNHDA and CDR2 SQIVND (reference sequence). The CDR3 spans 18 residues. Written as DNA, the CDR3 is TGTGCCAGTAGTCTCGCAGGATTGAATTCGATACAATACAATGAGCAGTTCTTC. Translated, it gives CASSLAGLNSIQYNEQFF.

The V gene is TRBV5-1, the J gene TRBJ2-7, with 8 bases lining up with TRBD1. The J segment lost 7 bases and the V segment lost 2 bases, leaving 11 bases of the junction unmatched. The CDR3 runs to 15 residues. The germline V gene encodes CDR1 SGHRS and CDR2 YFSETQ. The CDR3 DNA reads TGCGCCAGCAGCTTCAGGGGGCACCTCTTACGGGAGCAGTACTTC. It encodes CASSFRGHLLREQYF.

The gene calls are TRBV9 and TRBJ2-5, with 8 bases identical to TRBD2. Per germline, CDR1 SGDLS and CDR2 YYNGEE. After removal of 0 bases from V and 1 base from J, the junction contained 8 bases not matched to a gene. This CDR3 spans 17 amino acids. For the CDR3, the DNA is TGTGCCAGCAGCGTAGGGGTAGCGGGAAGTCTCCAAGAGACCCAGTACTTC. Translation: CASSVGVAGSLQETQYF.

In DNA form, the CDR3 reads TGTGCCAGCAGTCTAAGCCCTAGGATGAACACTGAAGCTTTCTTT. Its protein product is CASSLSPRMNTEAFF. V gene TRBV28 combines with J gene TRBJ1-1; D is unresolved. V was trimmed by 5 bases and J by 0 bases, leaving 13 bases between them. Germline V gene data show CDR1 as MDHEN and CDR2 as SYDVKM. CDR3 size: 15 residues.

The V and J genes are TRBV3-1 (or the pseudogene TRBV3-2) and TRBJ1-2; D remains unclear. The CDR3 length is 15 residues. Per germline, CDR1 LGHDT and CDR2 YNNKEL (reference sequence). V shed 3 bases and J shed 5 bases, with 16 bases lying between them. The CDR3 sequence: CASSHIDSGGYGYTF. Written as DNA, the CDR3 is TGTGCCAGCAGCCACATCGACTCCGGCGGGTATGGCTACACCTTC.

The chain recombines TRBV9 with TRBJ2-2; D perhaps matches TRBD2 (5 bases). The V gene lost 0 bases and the J gene lost 7 bases, with 10 bases spanning the gap. Looked up from germline, CDR1 is SGDLS and CDR2 is YYNGEE. The CDR3 extends over 14 amino acids. CDR3 nucleotides: TGTGCCAGCAGCGTAGTAAGCGGTATCGGGGAGCTGTTTTTT. Its protein product is CASSVVSGIGELFF.

In this sample, this clone turned up a few times. The rearrangement links TRBV7-9 to TRBJ2-1; no clear D gene. Looked up from germline, CDR1 is SEHNR and CDR2 is FQNEAQ (reference sequence). Trimming removed 1 base from V and 5 bases from J, with 12 bases in between. This CDR3 spans 15 amino acids. The CDR3 region is CASSLELGIDNEQFF. The DNA of the CDR3 is TGTGCCAGCAGCTTAGAGCTGGGTATCGACAATGAGCAGTTCTTC.

The chain joins TRBV19 to TRBJ1-1; no definite D call. Germline lookup yields CDR1 LNHDA and CDR2 SQIVND (reference sequence). This CDR3 comprises 13 residues. V gave up 7 bases and J gave up 1 base, with 10 bases separating them. The CDR3 is CASIPSKNTEAFF. The CDR3 region has the DNA TGTGCCAGTATCCCGTCCAAGAACACTGAAGCTTTCTTT.

CDR3: CASSFLLAGTNTGELFF. DNA of the CDR3: TGTGCCAGCAGCTTTTTATTAGCGGGCACGAACACCGGGGAGCTGTTTTTT. The chain has TRBV5-4 and TRBJ2-2, with 7 bases that match TRBD2. Germline V gene sequence: CDR1 SGHNT, CDR2 YYREEE (reference sequence). V was clipped by 2 bases and J by 0 bases; unmatched bases: 7. This CDR3 is 17 amino acids long.

The chain employs TRBV5-5 and TRBJ2-3; no clear D gene. The ends were cut back, 0 bases at V and 1 base at J, with 9 bases in the middle. Looked up from germline, CDR1 is SGHKS and CDR2 is YYEKEE (reference sequence). CDR3 length: 15 residues. DNA for the CDR3: TGTGCCAGCAGCTTGGCGTCACAAGGCACAGATACGCAGTATTTT. This encodes CASSLASQGTDTQYF.

This chain uses TRBV27 with TRBJ2-1; no clear D. The CDR3 sequence is 15 residues long. The V gene's germline CDR1 is MNHEY and CDR2 SMNVEV (reference sequence). V was shortened by 6 bases and J by 4 bases, with 16 bases between the two germline ends. The CDR3 nucleotides read TGTGCCAGCAGGTTAGGACCCAGACCTTACAATGAGCAGTTCTTC. Amino acid sequence: CASRLGPRPYNEQFF.

This clone was seen more than once but under ten times. V gene TRBV10-3 combines with J gene TRBJ2-5; no reliable D call. Germline V CDR1 and CDR2: ENHRY, SYGVKD. The length of the CDR3 is 14 residues. Trimming removed 0 bases from V and 3 bases from J, with 8 bases in between. In DNA form, the CDR3 reads TGTGCCATCAGTGAGTCTGACTCCAAAGAGACCCAGTACTTC. Amino acids: CAISESDSKETQYF.

The chain has TRBV5-1 and TRBJ1-5; D is uncertain. Looked up from germline, CDR1 is SGHRS and CDR2 is YFSETQ. V was shortened by 0 bases and J by 2 bases, with 9 bases between the two germline ends. CDR3 length: 15 amino acids. This CDR3 reads CASSLDGRGNQPQHF. CDR3 DNA sequence: TGCGCCAGCAGCTTGGATGGAAGAGGCAATCAGCCCCAGCATTTT.

The chain recombines TRBV28 with TRBJ1-4; D gene ambiguous. CDR3 length: 12 residues. Germline CDR1 is MDHEN and CDR2 is SYDVKM. V was trimmed by 10 bases and J by 4 bases, leaving 10 bases between them. The CDR3 protein is CATLGINEKLFF. The CDR3, as DNA: TGTGCCACCCTCGGGATTAATGAAAAACTGTTTTTT.

This clone was seen a handful of times. This chain links TRBV5-6 with TRBJ1-1; no clear D. Trimming left V 0 bases short and J 0 bases short, with 6 bases between. The CDR3 length is 14 residues. Germline lookup yields CDR1 SGHDT and CDR2 YYEEEE. CDR3 region: CASSLGAVNTEAFF. CDR3 DNA sequence: TGTGCCAGCAGCTTGGGTGCCGTGAACACTGAAGCTTTCTTT. Based on the CDR3 plus reference TRBV5-6 and TRBJ1-1, the full variable domain is DAGVTQSPTHLIKTRGQQVTLRCSPKSGHDTVSWYQQALGQGPQFIFQYYEEEERQRGNFPDRFSGHQFPNYSSELNVNALLLGDSALYLCASSLGAVNTEAFFGQGTRLTVV.